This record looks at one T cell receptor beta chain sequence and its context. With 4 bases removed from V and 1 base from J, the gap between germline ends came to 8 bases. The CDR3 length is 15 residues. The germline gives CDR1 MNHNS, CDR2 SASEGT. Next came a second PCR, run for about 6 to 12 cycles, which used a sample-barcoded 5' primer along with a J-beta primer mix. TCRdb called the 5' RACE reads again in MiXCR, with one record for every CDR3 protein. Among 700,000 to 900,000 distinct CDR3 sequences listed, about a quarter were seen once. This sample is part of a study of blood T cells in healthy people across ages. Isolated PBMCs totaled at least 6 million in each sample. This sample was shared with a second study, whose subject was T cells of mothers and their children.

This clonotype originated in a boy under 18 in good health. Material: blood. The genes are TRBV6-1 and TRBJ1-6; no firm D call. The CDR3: CASSAEGSYNSPLHF. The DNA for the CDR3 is TGTGCCAGCAGTGCCGAAGGGTCCTATAATTCACCCCTCCACTTT.